This T cell receptor (beta chain) came from a study of blood T cell repertoires in COVID-19. The wider study: Collection of acute and convalescent COVID-19 samples took place in the United States, Italy and Spain. PBMCs, B-cell-depleted T cells, or T cells provided the cDNA or gDNA that made up the material.

Across 20 to 25 US areas, participants ranged in age from about 18 to 89 years. The data were produced by immunoSEQ multiplex PCR, yet TCRdb's version contains in-frame clones alone and is incomplete. The repertoire includes 250,000 or so clones, around 82% of them detected once, and approximately 3.6% sits in the top ten. CDR3 length: 15 amino acids. CDR1 and CDR2 (germline): LGHNA, YNFKEQ. V was shortened by 2 bases and J by 0 bases, with 9 bases between the two germline ends. Sequencing was done on a sample of PBMCs or T cells enriched from blood (not recorded which). The sequence derives from a man aged 50-59 years who had recovered from COVID-19. The chain joins TRBV4-2 to TRBJ2-3; D ambiguous. DNA of the CDR3: TGTGCCAGCAGCCAAACGGAGATTAGCACAGATACGCAGTATTTT. As protein: CASSQTEISTDTQYF.